This record covers a single T cell receptor (gamma chain). What it binds is unknown. The protein TCRdb gives is from a much larger clone and does not agree with this DNA's translation at residue 7, likely a read error; the protein shown here comes from the DNA. The sample originates from a study of γδ T cells in repeated Plasmodium falciparum infection. For the study at large: Four controlled malaria infections with P. falciparum NF54 spanned roughly 97 weeks. General study points: One small rural Malian village, predominantly a single ethnic group, supplied the cohort.

V lost 4 bases, J lost 0 bases, and 11 bases stayed unmatched. The CDR3 totals 17 residues. Germline CDR1 and CDR2: GITISATS and ISYDGTV (reference sequence). TCRdb used CATT to re-call clones from the multiplex PCR reads. The sample yields 20,000 to 30,000 gamma-chain clones, 2.5% to 3.5% seen once. Bulk repertoires came from Vgamma9/Vdelta2+ or Vdelta2-negative gammadelta T cells flow-sorted from PBMC. The chain joins TRGV9 to TRGJP2. The J gene, missing from TCRdb, was assigned here through DNA to germline matching. The clonotype was recovered from a pool of human donors (malaria-infected and uninfected, not separated). The sequenced sample was gamma-delta T cells from blood. The CDR3 loop is CALWEPQKYSSDWIKTF. In DNA, the CDR3 is TGTGCCTTGTGGGAACCGCAGAAGTATAGTAGTGATTGGATCAAGACGTTT.